These 15 T cell receptor beta chains came from one sample sequenced in a study of blood T cells in healthy people across ages. Then a second PCR, running about 7 to 11 cycles, was carried out with a sample-barcoded 5' primer and a J-beta primer mix. MiXCR, applied by TCRdb to the 5' RACE reads, yields one record per CDR3 protein. The sample shows approximately 800,000 distinct CDR3 sequences, about 34% of them seen only once. The sequenced sample consisted of blood. The receptors were gathered from a man aged 18 to 29 in good health.

V is TRBV7-3 and J is TRBJ2-2, with 7 bases fitting TRBD2. The CDR3 is 17 amino acids. Germline CDR1 and CDR2: SGHTA and FQGTGA. Trimming removed 5 bases from V and 1 base from J; junction bases left unmatched: 10. The CDR3 coding sequence is TGTGCCAGCAGCCCACAAGGGCTAGCGGTGAACACCGGGGAGCTGTTTTTT. Translating it yields CASSPQGLAVNTGELFF.

This clonotype occurred a few times. The chain combines TRBV20-1 with TRBJ1-2, with D possibly being TRBD1 (6 bases). Trimming shortened V by 1 base and J by 2 bases, and 8 bases separated the two germline ends. The germline gives CDR1 DFQATT, CDR2 SNEGSKA (reference sequence). This CDR3 has 13 residues. This chain's CDR3 is CSARGQENYGYTF. The DNA of the CDR3 is TGCAGTGCTAGAGGACAGGAGAACTATGGCTACACCTTC.

In this sample, this clonotype turned up a few times. V is TRBV15 and J is TRBJ1-2, with 7 bases lining up with TRBD1. The CDR3 sequence is 14 residues long. Germline CDR1 LNHNV, CDR2 YYDKDF (reference sequence). Trimming took 5 bases from V and 11 from J; bases not matched to a gene: 14. The CDR3 bases are TGTGCCACCAGCGGGGGACAGTCCTTCGTTAATTACACCTTC. It codes for CATSGGQSFVNYTF.

Concerning this clonotype itself: An end of the junction does not agree with germline; a read error may underlie this. This chain links TRBV20-1 with TRBJ1-5; D not certain. CDR1 is DFQATT, CDR2 SNEGSKA, per germline (reference sequence). This CDR3 spans 13 amino acids. This CDR3 reads CSASDGSNQSQHF. CDR3 DNA: TGCAGTGCTAGCGACGGTAGCAATCAGTCCCAGCATTTT.

This clonotype appeared a single time. This CDR3 fails to terminate in the conserved phenylalanine or tryptophan, so it likely reflects a read error. The chain employs TRBV15 and TRBJ2-7; TRBD1 matches 10 bases. The CDR3 consists of 14 residues. Germline V CDR1 and CDR2: LNHNV, YYDKDF (reference sequence). With 5 bases clipped from V and 3 bases from J, the junction kept 4 bases outside the gene matches. Here the CDR3 DNA reads TGTGCCACCAGCGATAGGACAGGGGGCTACGAGCAGTACTTA. Translated: CATSDRTGGYEQYL.

The chain has TRBV9 and TRBJ2-1; 8 nucleotides agree with TRBD2. V gave up 4 bases and J gave up 6 bases; unmatched junction bases: 6. Germline V lookup: CDR1 SGDLS, CDR2 YYNGEE. The CDR3 is made up of 14 amino acids. In DNA, the CDR3 is TGTGCCAGCAGCTCGGGAGGGGGAGGCAATGAGCAGTTCTTC. Its protein product is CASSSGGGGNEQFF.

This clonotype was observed at least ten times. V gene TRBV3-1 combines with J gene TRBJ2-1, with 9 bases identical to TRBD2. Germline assignment: CDR1 LGHDT and CDR2 YNNKEL (reference sequence). CDR3 length equals 15 residues. Losses at the gene ends were 1 base for V and 4 bases for J; bases not matched to a gene: 2. CDR3 sequence reads: CASSQASGAYNEQFF. The CDR3 coding sequence is TGTGCCAGCAGCCAAGCTAGCGGGGCTTACAATGAGCAGTTCTTC.

This clonotype was seen at least ten times. The chain uses TRBV20-1 and TRBJ2-7, with a tentative D call TRBD2 (6 bases). The CDR3 sequence is 16 residues long. V dropped 6 bases and J dropped 2 bases, with 23 bases sitting between them. Germline CDR1 and CDR2: DFQATT and SNEGSKA (reference sequence). The CDR3 spells CSASLVGGLAPYEQYF. CDR3 nucleotides: TGCAGTGCCTCCTTAGTGGGGGGACTCGCCCCCTACGAGCAGTACTTC.

This clonotype turned up a few times. CDR3 amino acids: CSVTNRVNTGELFF. The CDR3 nucleotides are TGCAGCGTAACCAATAGGGTGAACACCGGGGAGCTGTTTTTT. J is TRBJ2-2 and V is TRBV29-1; D gene ambiguous. Germline assignment: CDR1 SQVTM and CDR2 ANQGSEA. The CDR3 covers 14 residues. V was shortened by 6 bases and J by 1 base, with 12 bases between the two germline ends.

This clonotype was seen only a few times. The V call is TRBV4-1, the J call TRBJ2-1, with TRBD2 as a possible D gene (6 bases). The last part of the DNA fits TRBJ2-7 better; the J call may be wrong. The CDR3 loop spans 17 amino acids. Germline values: CDR1 MGHRA, CDR2 YSYEKL. CDR3 nucleotides: TGCGCCAGCAGCCAAGATGGATGGGGGGAGTCCTACAATGAGCAGTACTTC. Residues: CASSQDGWGESYNEQYF.

The chain has TRBV4-1 and TRBJ2-3; D is uncertain. Germline values: CDR1 MGHRA, CDR2 YSYEKL. There are 14 residues in the CDR3. V was pared by 2 bases and J by 7 bases, with 13 bases between. CDR3 sequence reads: CASSQNWGDYTQYF. The CDR3 nucleotides read TGCGCCAGCAGCCAAAATTGGGGTGATTATACGCAGTATTTT.

This clonotype was seen a handful of times. The chain employs TRBV5-1 and TRBJ2-6; D perhaps matches TRBD1 (6 bases). CDR1 SGHRS and CDR2 YFSETQ come from the germline V gene. V was clipped by 1 base and J by 4 bases, with 12 bases between them. The CDR3 extends over 16 amino acids. The CDR3 DNA reads as TGCGCCAGCAGCTTGAACTCAGGGGCCGGGGCCAACGTCCTGACTTTC. Protein: CASSLNSGAGANVLTF.

The gene calls are TRBV29-1 and TRBJ2-7; D is unresolved. The CDR3 loop spans 12 amino acids. Looked up from germline, CDR1 is SQVTM and CDR2 is ANQGSEA. V was trimmed by 6 bases and J by 5 bases, leaving 14 bases between them. CDR3 residues: CSVRTRSHEQYF. As DNA, the CDR3 is TGCAGCGTCCGGACCCGGTCCCACGAGCAGTACTTC.

The chain combines TRBV9 with TRBJ2-3; TRBD2 is a possible D gene (6 bases). Germline assignment: CDR1 SGDLS and CDR2 YYNGEE. Trimming cost V 0 bases and J 6 bases, with 11 bases left between them. The CDR3 totals 14 residues. The DNA for the CDR3 is TGTGCCAGCAGCGTAGTCCTAGCGAGGGATACGCAGTATTTT. Protein: CASSVVLARDTQYF.

This sequence joins TRBV4-3 and TRBJ1-1; possibly TRBD1 for D (6 bases). Trimming removed 1 base from V and 6 bases from J, with 12 bases in between. The CDR3 contains 14 residues. CDR1 LGHNA and CDR2 YSLEER come from the germline V gene. CDR3: CASSQGRGHPEAFF. CDR3 sequence (DNA): TGCGCCAGCAGCCAAGGACGGGGACACCCTGAAGCTTTCTTT.